This record concerns one TCR beta chain sequence. The V end was cut by 1 base, the J end by 6 bases, with 14 bases between. The CDR3 consists of 15 residues. Germline V gene data show CDR1 as SGDLS and CDR2 as YYNGEE. The data belong to a study of technical replicates of blood from a handful of donors. Clones were sequenced by immunoSEQ multiplex PCR, and TCRdb holds only the in-frame ones, with some missing. The table includes 60,000 to 85,000 clones, 94% detected once. The sequenced sample was T cells isolated from PBMCs. This chain uses TRBV9 with TRBJ2-1; D is perhaps TRBD2 (5 bases). This clonotype originated in a human donor in good health. CDR3 protein: CASSVRELKANEQFF. CDR3 nucleotides: TGTGCCAGCAGCGTAAGGGAGCTCAAGGCCAATGAGCAGTTCTTC.